These 24 T cell receptor beta chains originate from one sample sequenced in a study of patients and donors after allogeneic stem cell transplantation. TCRdb independently ran MiXCR on the RT-PCR reads; one entry per CDR3 protein. The table has over 350,000 distinct CDR3 sequences, 16% seen once; the top ten hold roughly 7%. Sample: blood, either unsorted or a sorted T cell fraction (not recorded which). All receptors come from a human donor who was either an allogeneic HSCT recipient or a stem cell or donor lymphocyte infusion donor (not recorded which). It is not recorded whose cells these are; they may come from a transplant donor.

This clonotype has just a few counts. The genes are TRBV6-1 and TRBJ1-5; 8 bases match TRBD1. Looked up from germline, CDR1 is MNHNS and CDR2 is SASEGT. The CDR3 is made up of 14 amino acids. Trimming took 6 bases from V and 5 from J; bases not matched to a gene: 6. In nucleotides, the CDR3 is TGTGCCAGCAGCCGGACAGGGCTGGATCAGCCCCAGCATTTT. Its protein is CASSRTGLDQPQHF.

This clonotype was detected only a few times. The chain links TRBV14 to TRBJ1-1; D is undetermined. Trimming took off 1 base at V and 5 bases at J, with 11 bases between the two ends. The CDR3 extends over 14 amino acids. The germline gives CDR1 SGHDN, CDR2 FVKESK. CDR3 protein: CASSQARLGTEAFF. The DNA of the CDR3 is TGTGCCAGCAGCCAAGCCCGGCTGGGGACTGAAGCTTTCTTT.

The chain combines TRBV11-3 with TRBJ2-1; 11 nucleotides align to TRBD2. Unmatched junction bases numbered 7, after V lost 4 bases and J lost 5 bases. The CDR3 length is 16 residues. The germline CDR1 and CDR2 sequences are SGHNT and YENEEA. In DNA form, the CDR3 reads TGTGCCAGCAGCTCCCTGGGGACTAGCGGTCACAATGAGCAGTTCTTC. Its protein product is CASSSLGTSGHNEQFF.

This chain joins TRBV9 and TRBJ1-1; 9 bases fit TRBD1. The V gene end was trimmed by 3 bases and the J gene end by 5 bases; junction bases not matched to a gene: 8. CDR3 size: 15 residues. Germline lookup yields CDR1 SGDLS and CDR2 YYNGEE. The CDR3 DNA reads TGTGCCAGCAGCGGAACAGGGGGCTGGGGGACTGAAGCTTTCTTT. It is translated as CASSGTGGWGTEAFF. Full variable domain (rest looked up from reference TRBV9 and TRBJ1-1): DSGVTQTPKHLITATGQRVTLRCSPRSGDLSVYWYQQSLDQGLQFLIQYYNGEERAKGNILERFSAQQFPDLHSELNLSSLELGDSALYFCASSGTGGWGTEAFFGQGTRLTVV.

V and J are TRBV15 and TRBJ2-1; TRBD2 aligns across 11 bases. V lost 5 bases and J lost 12; bases outside the gene matches: 15. The CDR3 has 16 residues. Germline CDR1 LNHNV, CDR2 YYDKDF (reference sequence). CDR3 sequence reads: CATSAIPGLAVPGQFF. The CDR3 DNA reads TGTGCCACCAGCGCAATCCCGGGACTAGCGGTACCGGGGCAGTTCTTC. The full variable domain, completed using reference TRBV15 and TRBJ2-1, is DAMVIQNPRYQVTQFGKPVTLSCSQTLNHNVMYWYQQKSSQAPKLLFHYYDKDFNNEADTPDNFQSRRPNTSFCFLDIRSPGLGDTAMYLCATSAIPGLAVPGQFFGPGTRLTVL.

This clonotype has a handful of counts. The J gene is TRBJ1-5, the V gene TRBV19, with D perhaps matching TRBD1 (6 bases). The CDR3 contains 15 residues. Trimming took off 1 base at V and 6 bases at J, with 13 bases between the two ends. Germline values: CDR1 LNHDA, CDR2 SQIVND (reference sequence). The CDR3: CASSIADRSSQPQHF. CDR3 nucleotides: TGTGCCAGTAGTATAGCCGACAGGTCGAGTCAGCCCCAGCATTTT. Full variable domain (missing parts from reference TRBV19 and TRBJ1-5): DGGITQSPKYLFRKEGQNVTLSCEQNLNHDAMYWYRQDPGQGLRLIYYSQIVNDFQKGDIAEGYSVSREKKESFPLTVTSAQKNPTAFYLCASSIADRSSQPQHFGDGTRLSIL.

This clonotype was picked up many times. The rearrangement links TRBV7-9 to TRBJ1-2; the D gene is possibly TRBD1 (5 bases). The CDR3 spans 13 residues. The V end lost 1 base, the J end lost 3 bases, and 6 bases lay between the germline ends. Per the germline V gene, CDR1 is SEHNR and CDR2 is FQNEAQ (reference sequence). CDR3 sequence reads: CASSLGGDYGYTF. DNA for the CDR3: TGTGCCAGCAGCTTAGGAGGGGACTATGGCTACACCTTC.

This clonotype was recorded a few times. V gene TRBV3-1 combines with J gene TRBJ1-2, with a tentative D call TRBD1 (5 bases). Trimming shortened V by 2 bases and J by 8 bases, and 12 bases separated the two germline ends. The V gene's germline CDR1 is LGHDT and CDR2 YNNKEL (reference sequence). The CDR3 is 13 residues long. For the CDR3, the DNA is TGTGCCAGCAGCCAAACAGGTCCGGGAGGCTACACCTTC. As protein: CASSQTGPGGYTF.

This clonotype appeared once. V and J are TRBV7-2 and TRBJ2-7; D may match TRBD1 or TRBD2 (5 bases each). The CDR3 is made up of 15 amino acids. V lost 2 bases and J lost 3, with 14 bases in between. CDR1 and CDR2 (germline): SGHTA, FQGNSA. The CDR3 bases are TGTGCCAGCAGCTTATGGTGGGGGACCTTCTACGAGCAGTACTTC. This translates into CASSLWWGTFYEQYF.

This clonotype was detected a few times. The chain uses TRBV5-1 and TRBJ2-2; the D call may be TRBD1 or TRBD2 (5 bases each). V dropped 3 bases and J dropped 9 bases, with 9 bases sitting between them. CDR1 and CDR2 (germline): SGHRS, YFSETQ. This CDR3 spans 12 amino acids. The CDR3 is CASSSEGRELFF. The DNA for the CDR3 is TGCGCCAGCAGCTCCGAGGGGCGGGAGCTGTTTTTT.

V is TRBV11-2 and J is TRBJ2-7; D gene ambiguous. Germline values: CDR1 SGHAT, CDR2 FQNNGV. The length of the CDR3 is 14 residues. The V end was cut by 0 bases, the J end by 3 bases, with 9 bases between. The CDR3 here is CASSLEILGYEQYF. The CDR3, as DNA: TGTGCCAGCAGCTTAGAAATCCTTGGCTACGAGCAGTACTTC.

The V call is TRBV6-1, the J call TRBJ1-6, with TRBD1 matching over 8 bases. The CDR3 totals 13 residues. Germline V gives CDR1 MNHNS, CDR2 SASEGT. J gave up 6 bases and V 6 bases, and 1 base lay outside the gene matches. CDR3 coding DNA: TGTGCCAGCAGACAGGGGGGTAATTCACCCCTCCACTTT. It translates to CASRQGGNSPLHF.

Here the CDR3 DNA reads TGTGCCAGCAGTGCGGGCTCCCTCAGCCAAGATACGCAGTATTTT. Its translation is CASSAGSLSQDTQYF. The chain employs TRBV6-1 and TRBJ2-3, with unresolved D. V was pared by 4 bases and J by 5 bases, with 16 bases between. Germline V gives CDR1 MNHNS, CDR2 SASEGT. The length of the CDR3 is 15 residues.

The CDR3 DNA reads as TGTGCCATCGCAGGGGTCGGCGGCTACACCTTC. It specifies CAIAGVGGYTF. The genes are TRBV10-3 and TRBJ1-2; the D gene is possibly TRBD1 (6 bases). V lost 8 bases and J lost 8, with 12 bases in between. Germline lookup yields CDR1 ENHRY and CDR2 SYGVKD. This CDR3 is built from 11 residues.

The J gene is TRBJ2-7, the V gene TRBV6-1, with 8 bases identical to TRBD1. V shed 5 bases and J 3 bases; nucleotides not matched to a gene: 3. The length of the CDR3 is 13 residues. Germline V gene lookup returns CDR1 MNHNS and CDR2 SASEGT. CDR3 nucleotides: TGTGCCAGCAGTCAGGGACAGGACTACGAGCAGTACTTC. Its translation: CASSQGQDYEQYF.

In this sample, this clonotype turned up a few times. This chain uses TRBV4-1 with TRBJ1-4; weak D call: TRBD1 (5 bases). Germline values: CDR1 MGHRA, CDR2 YSYEKL. This CDR3 is 17 amino acids long. Trimming pared 1 base from V and 3 bases from J, leaving 15 bases between. The CDR3 region has the DNA TGCGCCAGCAGCCAAGTAAAGGGCGCGGGGCCTAATGAAAAACTGTTTTTT. This gives the protein CASSQVKGAGPNEKLFF.

The CDR3 DNA reads as TGTGCCACCCGCCCCGGGGGGGCTGCAGATACGCAGTATTTT. It translates to CATRPGGAADTQYF. V gene TRBV24-1 combines with J gene TRBJ2-3, with 8 bases that match TRBD2. This CDR3 has 14 amino acids. V was pared by 9 bases and J by 4 bases, with 8 bases of the junction left unmatched. The germline CDR1 and CDR2 sequences are KGHDR and SFDVKD.

This rearrangement joins TRBV6-1 to TRBJ2-7, with 9 nucleotides matching TRBD2. J was trimmed by 2 bases and V by 6 bases; bases with no gene match: 8. The germline gives CDR1 MNHNS, CDR2 SASEGT. This CDR3 has 15 residues. CDR3 protein: CASRPGAGGPYEQYF. The CDR3 region has the DNA TGTGCCAGCAGGCCAGGAGCGGGGGGTCCCTACGAGCAGTACTTC.

In this sample, this clonotype turned up many times. CDR3 region: CASSPKAGPFLDTQYF. CDR3 bases: TGTGCCAGCTCACCAAAGGCGGGACCTTTTTTAGATACGCAGTATTTT. The chain employs TRBV18 and TRBJ2-3, with a tentative D call TRBD2 (6 bases). The CDR3 consists of 16 residues. The V end was cut by 2 bases, the J end by 5 bases, with 17 bases between. Germline V gene sequence: CDR1 KGHSH, CDR2 LQKENI.

This clonotype was seen a handful of times. V is TRBV9 and J is TRBJ1-2; perhaps TRBD1 as D (5 bases). The V end lost 4 bases, the J end lost 5 bases, and 15 bases lay between the germline ends. Germline assignment: CDR1 SGDLS and CDR2 YYNGEE. The CDR3 consists of 14 residues. As DNA, the CDR3 is TGTGCCAGCAGCCTAGGGACGGAGCCGTATGGCTACACCTTC. Its protein product is CASSLGTEPYGYTF.

This clonotype has more than one count but fewer than ten. V is TRBV7-2 and J is TRBJ2-1, with TRBD1 matching 7 bases. The CDR3 consists of 15 residues. Germline CDR1 reads SGHTA; CDR2 reads FQGNSA. Trimming at V came to 1 base and at J to 4 bases, leaving 4 bases not matched to a gene. The CDR3, as DNA: TGTGCCAGCAGCTTAGTACAGGGGATGTACAATGAGCAGTTCTTC. This gives the protein CASSLVQGMYNEQFF.

V is TRBV7-9 and J is TRBJ2-1; D is unclear. Between the trimmed V and J ends, which lost 4 bases and 0 bases, there was a span of 10 bases. Looked up from germline, CDR1 is SEHNR and CDR2 is FQNEAQ (reference sequence). The CDR3 covers 15 residues. CDR3: CASSSLRLSYNEQFF. CDR3 DNA sequence: TGTGCCAGCAGCTCCCTAAGGCTCTCCTACAATGAGCAGTTCTTC.

This clonotype occurred a few times. The chain has TRBV11-2 and TRBJ1-6; D gene unclear. Germline CDR1 SGHAT, CDR2 FQNNGV. The V end lost 1 base, the J end lost 5 bases, and 9 bases lay between the germline ends. The CDR3 runs to 15 residues. The CDR3 region is CASSLAPLNNSPLHF. For the CDR3, the DNA is TGTGCCAGCAGCTTAGCCCCCCTCAATAATTCACCCCTCCACTTT.

The chain combines TRBV29-1 with TRBJ2-1; TRBD1 aligns across 9 bases. Germline loops: CDR1 SQVTM, CDR2 ANQGSEA. The CDR3 is 14 amino acids. V gave up 8 bases and J gave up 1 base; unmatched junction bases: 6. The CDR3 loop is CSLQGQGSYNEQFF. The CDR3 coding sequence is TGCAGCCTCCAGGGACAGGGTTCCTACAATGAGCAGTTCTTC.